Described below is a single TCR beta chain sequence and its context. The sample is drawn from a study of radiotherapy plus CTLA-4 blockade in lung cancer. Sequenced by immunoSEQ multiplex PCR; TCRdb stores in-frame clones only, minus some. The sample shows some 64,000 clones, about 72% of them seen only once. From germline, CDR1 is MGHRA and CDR2 YSYEKL. The ends lost 4 bases at V and 16 bases at J; junction bases unmatched: 12. The CDR3 contains 14 residues. The genes are TRBV4-1 and TRBJ2-1; 11 nucleotides match TRBD2. The receptor's source is a human donor with non-small cell lung cancer whose response to radiotherapy plus ipilimumab could not be evaluated. Some clones in this sample may be carry-over from other donors' samples. Material: peripheral blood, obtained from a patient treated with radiotherapy plus ipilimumab. This CDR3 is CASSPSGLAGGIFF. The CDR3 region has the DNA TGCGCCAGCAGCCCATCGGGGCTAGCGGGGGGAATCTTCTTC.